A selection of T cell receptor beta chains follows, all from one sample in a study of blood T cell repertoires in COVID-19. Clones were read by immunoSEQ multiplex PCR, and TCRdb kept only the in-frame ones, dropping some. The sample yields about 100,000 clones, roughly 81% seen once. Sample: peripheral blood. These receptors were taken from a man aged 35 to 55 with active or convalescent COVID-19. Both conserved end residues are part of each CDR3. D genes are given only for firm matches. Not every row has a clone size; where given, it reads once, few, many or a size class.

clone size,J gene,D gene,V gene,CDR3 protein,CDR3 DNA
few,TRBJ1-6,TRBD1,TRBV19,CATSDRASSPLHF,TGTGCCACCTCGGACAGGGCTTCTTCACCCCTCCACTTT
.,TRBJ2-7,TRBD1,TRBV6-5,CASSSTGGHEQYF,TGTGCCAGCAGTAGTACAGGGGGCCACGAGCAGTACTTC
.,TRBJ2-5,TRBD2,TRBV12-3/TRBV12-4,CASSWGGETQYF,TGTGCCAGCAGTTGGGGGGGGGAGACCCAGTACTTC
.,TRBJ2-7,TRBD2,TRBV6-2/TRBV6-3,CASSTPPGLTTYEQYF,TGTGCCAGCAGTACACCCCCGGGACTAACCACCTACGAGCAGTACTTC
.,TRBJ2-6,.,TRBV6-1,CASSEYAGNIVVLTF,TGTGCCAGCAGTGAATATGCAGGGAATATAGTCGTCCTGACTTTC
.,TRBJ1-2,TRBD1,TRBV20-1,CSVNRGAGYTF,TGCAGTGTAAACAGGGGTGCGGGCTACACCTTC
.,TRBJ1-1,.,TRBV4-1,CASSHSDQGTEAFF,TGCGCCAGCAGCCATTCTGATCAGGGGACTGAAGCTTTCTTT
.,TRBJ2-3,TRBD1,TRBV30,CAHAEQGATDTQYF,TGTGCCCACGCGGAGCAGGGGGCCACAGATACGCAGTATTTT
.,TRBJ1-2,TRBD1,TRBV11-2,CASSLTGDYGYTF,TGTGCCAGCAGCTTAACAGGGGACTATGGCTACACCTTC
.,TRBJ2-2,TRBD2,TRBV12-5,CASGSPGLATGELFF,TGTGCTAGTGGTTCCCCGGGACTAGCAACCGGGGAGCTGTTTTTT
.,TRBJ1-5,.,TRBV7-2,CASSLGQPANQPQHF,TGTGCCAGCAGCTTAGGACAACCCGCAAATCAGCCCCAGCATTTT
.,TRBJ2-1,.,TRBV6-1,CASSEGREQFF,TGTGCCAGCAGTGAAGGGAGAGAGCAGTTCTTC
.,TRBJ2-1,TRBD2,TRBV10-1,CASSEPTSGGCNEQFF,TGCGCCAGCAGTGAACCGACTAGCGGGGGGTGCAATGAGCAGTTCTTC
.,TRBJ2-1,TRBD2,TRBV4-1,CASSSLQRGGRNEQFF,TGCGCCAGCAGCTCTCTTCAGCGGGGGGGCAGGAATGAGCAGTTCTTC
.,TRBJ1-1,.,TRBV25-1,CASNKQGRTEAFF,TGTGCCAGCAATAAACAGGGAAGGACTGAAGCTTTCTTT
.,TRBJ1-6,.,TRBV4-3,CASSQGVAQNSPLHF,TGCGCCAGCAGCCAAGGGGTAGCCCAGAATTCACCCCTCCACTTT
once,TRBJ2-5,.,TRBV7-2,CASSLQSSTAQETQYF,TGTGCCAGCAGCTTACAATCAAGCACAGCCCAAGAGACCCAGTACTTC
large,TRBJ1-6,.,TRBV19,CASSTGQNSPLHF,TGTGCCAGTAGCACAGGGCAAAATTCACCCCTCCACTTT
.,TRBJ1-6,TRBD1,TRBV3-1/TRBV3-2,CASSEGTGGISYNSPLHF,TGTGCCAGCAGCGAAGGGACAGGCGGGATCTCCTATAATTCACCCCTCCACTTT
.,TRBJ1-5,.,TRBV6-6,CASLRGVGQPQHF,TGTGCCAGCCTGCGGGGAGTAGGTCAGCCCCAGCATTTT
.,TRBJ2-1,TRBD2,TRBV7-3,CASSRTSGGNNEQFF,TGTGCCAGCAGCCGGACTAGCGGGGGGAACAATGAGCAGTTCTTC
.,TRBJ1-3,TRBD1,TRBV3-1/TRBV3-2,CASSQGQGSGNTIYF,TGTGCCAGCAGCCAGGGACAGGGCTCTGGAAACACCATATATTTT
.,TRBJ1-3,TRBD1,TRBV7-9,CASSRQGGGSGNTIYF,TGTGCCAGCAGCCGTCAGGGGGGAGGCTCTGGAAACACCATATATTTT
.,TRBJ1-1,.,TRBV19,CASSTSSRLRTEAFF,TGTGCCAGTAGTACGTCGTCAAGGTTGAGGACTGAAGCTTTCTTT
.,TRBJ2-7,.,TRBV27,CASRPQGKSSYEQYF,TGTGCCAGCAGGCCCCAGGGTAAGAGCTCCTACGAGCAGTACTTC
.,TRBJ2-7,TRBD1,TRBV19,CASSPQGDRVTYEQYF,TGTGCCAGTAGTCCCCAGGGGGACAGGGTGACCTACGAGCAGTACTTC
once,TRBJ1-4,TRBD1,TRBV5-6,CASSSDRLGEKLFF,TGTGCCAGCAGCTCGGACAGGTTGGGTGAAAAACTGTTTTTT
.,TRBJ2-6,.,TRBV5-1,CASSSRGGSGVNVLTF,TGCGCCAGCAGCTCTCGAGGGGGATCCGGGGTCAACGTCCTGACTTTC
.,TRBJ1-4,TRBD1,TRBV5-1,CASSVMTGRGFNEKLFF,TGCGCCAGCAGCGTCATGACAGGGAGAGGCTTTAATGAAAAACTGTTTTTT
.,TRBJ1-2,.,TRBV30,CAWSLVGTTDRNYGYTF,TGTGCCTGGAGTTTAGTTGGGACAACTGATCGGAACTATGGCTACACCTTC
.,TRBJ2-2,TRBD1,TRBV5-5,CASSSFRGLGTGELFF,TGTGCCAGCAGCTCATTCAGGGGGCTCGGAACCGGGGAGCTGTTTTTT
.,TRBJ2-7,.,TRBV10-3,CAISETDRYYEQYF,TGTGCCATCAGTGAGACGGACAGATACTACGAGCAGTACTTC
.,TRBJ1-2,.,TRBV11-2,CASSQRGGYGYTF,TGTGCCAGCAGCCAGAGGGGGGGCTATGGCTACACCTTC
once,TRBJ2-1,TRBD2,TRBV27,CASSFSGGSYNEQFF,TGTGCCAGCAGCTTTAGCGGGGGTAGCTACAATGAGCAGTTCTTC
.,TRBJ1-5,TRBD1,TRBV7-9,CASSPGTGENQPQHF,TGTGCCAGCAGCCCGGGGACAGGGGAGAATCAGCCCCAGCATTTT
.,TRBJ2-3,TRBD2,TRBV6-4,CASSPDSGFGTDTQYF,TGTGCCAGCAGTCCCGATAGCGGGTTTGGGACAGATACGCAGTATTTT
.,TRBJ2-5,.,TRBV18,CASSPNSEETQYF,TGTGCCAGCTCACCCAATAGTGAAGAGACCCAGTACTTC
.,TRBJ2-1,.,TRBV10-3,CAISDDSNEQFF,TGTGCCATCAGTGATGACAGCAATGAGCAGTTCTTC
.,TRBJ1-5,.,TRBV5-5,CASSWTPRGNQPQHF,TGTGCCAGCAGCTGGACACCTAGGGGGAATCAGCCCCAGCATTTT
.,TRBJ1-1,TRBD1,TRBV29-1,CSVEGKTGGTEAFF,TGCAGCGTTGAAGGAAAAACAGGGGGTACTGAAGCTTTCTTT
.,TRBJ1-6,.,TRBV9,CASSVGFQDSPLHF,TGTGCCAGCAGCGTCGGCTTTCAGGATTCACCCCTCCACTTT
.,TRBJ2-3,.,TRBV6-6,CASSYPKAGSTDTQYF,TGTGCCAGCAGTTACCCCAAAGCGGGTAGCACAGATACGCAGTATTTT
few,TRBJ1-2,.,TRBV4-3,CASSQDGYGYTF,TGCGCCAGCAGCCAAGACGGGTATGGCTACACCTTC
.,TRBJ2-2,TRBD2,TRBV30,CAWSVSLARTGELFF,TGTGCCTGGAGTGTATCACTAGCGCGAACCGGGGAGCTGTTTTTT
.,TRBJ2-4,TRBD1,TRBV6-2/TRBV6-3,CASSMADRGWAKNIQYF,TGTGCCAGCAGTATGGCCGACAGGGGATGGGCCAAAAACATTCAGTACTTC
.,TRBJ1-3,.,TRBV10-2,CASSMASTGGNTIYF,TGCGCCAGCAGTATGGCATCGACTGGTGGAAACACCATATATTTT
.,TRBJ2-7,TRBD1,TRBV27,CASSLKTGTGPYEQYF,TGTGCCAGCAGCCTAAAGACCGGGACAGGCCCCTACGAGCAGTACTTC
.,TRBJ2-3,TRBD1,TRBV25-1,CASSAGTDASTDTQYF,TGTGCCAGCAGTGCCGGGACAGACGCTAGCACAGATACGCAGTATTTT
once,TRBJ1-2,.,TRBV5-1,CASSPWTGSNYGYTF,TGCGCCAGCAGCCCATGGACGGGGTCTAACTATGGCTACACCTTC
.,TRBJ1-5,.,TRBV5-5,CASSLAVLGDQPQHF,TGTGCCAGCAGCTTGGCGGTACTCGGGGATCAGCCCCAGCATTTT
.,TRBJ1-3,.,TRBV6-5,CASSYVPGGNTIYF,TGTGCCAGCAGTTACGTCCCGGGGGGAAACACCATATATTTT
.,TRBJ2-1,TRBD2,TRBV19,CASSSTSGVEQFF,TGTGCCAGTAGTTCCACTAGCGGGGTTGAGCAGTTCTTC
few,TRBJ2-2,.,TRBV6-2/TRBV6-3,CASSYSRGSGELFF,TGTGCCAGCAGTTACTCCCGAGGATCCGGGGAGCTGTTTTTT
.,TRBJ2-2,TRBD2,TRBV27,CASSFAGGLGELFF,TGTGCCAGCAGTTTTGCGGGGGGGCTCGGGGAGCTGTTTTTT
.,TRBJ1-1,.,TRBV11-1,CASSPDSYEAFF,TGTGCCAGCAGCCCGGACAGTTACGAAGCTTTCTTT
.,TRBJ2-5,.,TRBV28,CASSLDRKYQETQYF,TGTGCCAGCAGTCTAGACAGAAAGTACCAAGAGACCCAGTACTTC
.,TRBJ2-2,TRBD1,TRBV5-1,CASSSGQGYTGELFF,TGCGCCAGCAGCTCGGGACAGGGATATACCGGGGAGCTGTTTTTT
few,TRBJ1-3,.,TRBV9,CASSVAGSSGNTIYF,TGTGCCAGCAGCGTAGCTGGCAGCTCTGGAAACACCATATATTTT
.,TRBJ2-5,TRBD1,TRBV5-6,CASSLERTGGLETQYF,TGTGCCAGCAGCTTGGAGCGGACAGGGGGCTTGGAGACCCAGTACTTC